This passage covers 15 T cell receptor beta chains from one sample sequenced in a study of T cell responses to AZD1222 COVID-19 vaccine (dated by TCRdb to about 2021). Libraries were constructed by the immunoSEQ multiplex PCR assay. Drawn from immuneACCESS, this table holds only the in-frame rearrangements with V and J called that TCRdb kept. Clones are partly lost; checked studies trace under half to an unresolved V gene and leave the rest unexplained. In this sample the table shows roughly 190,000 clones, 90% to 95% of which occur a single time. The top ten clones comprise 3% to 4% of the sample. The time point label for this specimen denotes: about 28 days (+/-7) after the second vaccine dose. The sequencing here drew on peripheral blood, taken 28 days after the second AZD1222 dose. Receptor source: an adult who received the AZD1222 COVID-19 vaccine.

The V and J genes are TRBV4-1 and TRBJ1-2, with TRBD1 identical over 12 bases. This CDR3 has 18 residues. After removal of 4 bases from V and 7 bases from J, the junction contained 16 bases not matched to a gene. Germline V lookup: CDR1 MGHRA, CDR2 YSYEKL. CDR3 protein: CASSPAGDRGLSGGGYTF. CDR3 DNA sequence: TGCGCCAGCAGCCCGGCGGGGGACAGGGGGCTCTCCGGAGGTGGCTACACCTTC.

The chain links TRBV4-3 to TRBJ2-7, with TRBD2 matching over 13 bases. The CDR3 runs to 17 residues. Unmatched junction bases numbered 3, after V lost 1 base and J lost 0 bases. Germline CDR1 reads LGHNA; CDR2 reads YSLEER. The CDR3 is CASSQGLAGGTSYEQYF. CDR3 in DNA: TGCGCCAGCAGCCAAGGACTAGCGGGAGGTACCTCCTACGAGCAGTACTTC.

This clone was seen a single time. The chain is built from TRBV7-3 and TRBJ1-1, with 8 positions matching TRBD1. The CDR3 loop spans 14 amino acids. Germline CDR1 reads SGHTA; CDR2 reads FQGTGA. V lost 3 bases and J lost 1; bases outside the gene matches: 1. Written as DNA, the CDR3 is TGTGCCAGCAGCTTCACAGGGGGGAACACTGAAGCTTTCTTT. Protein: CASSFTGGNTEAFF.

The chain has TRBV13 and TRBJ2-2; 8 bases line up with TRBD2. Per the germline V gene, CDR1 is PRHDT and CDR2 is FYEKMQ (reference sequence). The CDR3 is 15 residues long. V lost 6 bases and J lost 2; bases outside the gene matches: 5. The CDR3 region is CASRVSGINTGELFF. DNA for the CDR3: TGTGCCAGCAGGGTTAGCGGGATTAACACCGGGGAGCTGTTTTTT.

This sequence joins TRBV11-2 and TRBJ2-1, with D tentatively TRBD1 (8 bases). The germline V gene has CDR1 SGHAT and CDR2 FQNNGV. Trimming left V 5 bases short and J 7 bases short, with 15 bases between. This CDR3 comprises 14 residues. CDR3 in amino acids: CASSAGQGGNEQFF. CDR3 DNA sequence: TGTGCCAGCAGCGCCGGACAGGGAGGGAATGAGCAGTTCTTC.

The chain recombines TRBV10-3 with TRBJ2-1; 10 bases line up with TRBD2. V shed 10 bases and J 0 bases; nucleotides not matched to a gene: 9. This CDR3 is built from 16 residues. CDR1 and CDR2 from the germline V gene are ENHRY and SYGVKD. For the CDR3, the DNA is TGTGCCACTGGTACTAGCGGGGTGAGCTCCTACAATGAGCAGTTCTTC. Protein: CATGTSGVSSYNEQFF.

The rearrangement links TRBV19 to TRBJ2-3; D possibly corresponds to TRBD2 (6 bases). Germline CDR1 is LNHDA and CDR2 is SQIVND (reference sequence). The CDR3 totals 14 residues. Trimming removed 6 bases at V and 2 bases at J, with 12 bases between. CDR3: CASRPEGPTDTQYF. CDR3 in DNA: TGTGCCAGTAGACCGGAGGGGCCCACAGATACGCAGTATTTT.

The chain carries TRBV9 and TRBJ1-1; the D is unclear. The CDR3 is 13 residues long. V was clipped by 0 bases and J by 5 bases, with 8 bases between them. CDR1 and CDR2 (germline): SGDLS, YYNGEE. CDR3 protein: CASSVGLVTEAFF. The CDR3 coding sequence is TGTGCCAGCAGCGTAGGTTTAGTTACTGAAGCTTTCTTT.

This chain joins TRBV5-5 and TRBJ2-1; 12 positions agree with TRBD2. The germline gives CDR1 SGHKS, CDR2 YYEKEE (reference sequence). V was pared by 7 bases and J by 4 bases, with 3 bases of the junction left unmatched. This CDR3 contains 14 residues. CDR3 nucleotide sequence: TGTGCCAGCGGACTAGCGGGGCTATACAATGAGCAGTTCTTC. Translating gives CASGLAGLYNEQFF. Supplemented by reference TRBV5-5 and TRBJ2-1, the full variable domain reads DAGVTQSPTHLIKTRGQQVTLRCSPISGHKSVSWYQQVLGQGPQFIFQYYEKEERGRGNFPDRFSARQFPNYSSELNVNALLLGDSALYLCASGLAGLYNEQFFGPGTRLTVL.

This chain connects TRBV6-4 to TRBJ2-2; D possibly corresponds to TRBD2 (6 bases). The CDR3 has 14 residues. V lost 4 bases to trimming and J lost 1 base, with 7 bases between them. Germline V lookup: CDR1 MRHNA, CDR2 SNTAGT. The CDR3 is CASSAGRNTGELFF. For the CDR3, the DNA is TGTGCCAGCAGTGCCGGGAGGAACACCGGGGAGCTGTTTTTT.

This chain uses TRBV18 with TRBJ1-3; 8 positions agree with TRBD1. Germline V gene sequence: CDR1 KGHSH, CDR2 LQKENI. Trimming removed 3 bases from V and 1 base from J; junction bases left unmatched: 2. The CDR3 length is 15 residues. CDR3 loop: CASSPQGASGNTIYF. The CDR3 DNA is TGTGCCAGCTCACCTCAGGGGGCTTCTGGAAACACCATATATTTT.

V gene TRBV9 combines with J gene TRBJ2-7, with D unresolved. Looked up from germline, CDR1 is SGDLS and CDR2 is YYNGEE. CDR3 size: 14 residues. Trimming cost V 0 bases and J 0 bases, with 7 bases left between them. CDR3 sequence: CASSVAPLSYEQYF. The CDR3 nucleotides read TGTGCCAGCAGCGTAGCTCCTCTCTCCTACGAGCAGTACTTC.

This chain links TRBV7-3 with TRBJ2-2; D gene ambiguous. The CDR3 contains 16 residues. Trimming cost V 1 base and J 2 bases, with 11 bases left between them. The germline CDR1 and CDR2 sequences are SGHTA and FQGTGA. The CDR3 spells CASSLMGPANTGELFF. The DNA of the CDR3 is TGTGCCAGCAGCTTAATGGGTCCGGCAAACACCGGGGAGCTGTTTTTT.

This clone was counted once. The chain uses TRBV4-2 and TRBJ2-7; D is undetermined. Trimming removed 0 bases from V and 3 bases from J, with 6 bases in between. The CDR3 runs 13 residues. Germline-derived CDR1 and CDR2 are LGHNA and YNFKEQ. CDR3 coding DNA: TGTGCCAGCAGCCAAGACCCCCGCTACGAGCAGTACTTC. Protein sequence: CASSQDPRYEQYF.

The chain recombines TRBV11-2 with TRBJ2-1, with D maybe TRBD1 (6 bases). V was trimmed by 5 bases and J by 1 base, leaving 12 bases between them. Germline CDR1 and CDR2: SGHAT and FQNNGV. The length of the CDR3 is 15 residues. The CDR3 spells CASSPTRGSYNEQFF. The CDR3 DNA sequence: TGTGCCAGCAGCCCAACTAGGGGGTCCTACAATGAGCAGTTCTTC.